This T cell receptor (beta chain) derives from a study of blood T cell repertoires in COVID-19. Looking at the study overall: The origin of the acute and convalescent COVID-19 samples was the United States, Italy and Spain. From T cells, B-cell-depleted T cells, or PBMCs came the material, which was cDNA or gDNA.

Original methodology: Amplification of reference gene primers was used by the study to estimate nucleated cell counts. Only in-frame clones appear in the TCRdb table, and some are missing; sequencing was by immunoSEQ multiplex PCR. V, J and clone size reflect that table, while D and trimming were determined from the DNA. The sample yields approximately 290,000 clones, about 89% seen once. The CDR3 has 15 residues. Germline CDR1 SQVTM, CDR2 ANQGSEA. The ends were cut back, 0 bases at V and 0 bases at J, with 11 bases in the middle. This clone was recorded a few times. The clonotype was recovered from a man aged 25 to 40 with acute or convalescent COVID-19. This chain joins TRBV29-1 and TRBJ1-2; possibly TRBD1 for D (6 bases). Sequenced sample: peripheral blood. In DNA form, the CDR3 reads TGCAGCGTTGAAGATCCGGACAGCTCTAACTATGGCTACACCTTC. This sequence encodes CSVEDPDSSNYGYTF.